A selection of T cell receptor beta chains follows, all from one sample in a study of T cell responses to AZD1222 COVID-19 vaccine. Clones were read by immunoSEQ multiplex PCR, and TCRdb kept only the in-frame ones, dropping some. Of fewer than 150,000 clones listed, nearly 90% are singletons. Sequences were derived from peripheral blood, sampled 28 days after the second AZD1222 dose. Receptors originate from an adult who received the AZD1222 COVID-19 vaccine. Each CDR3 is given without its conserved first and last residue. Clone size is stated in some rows and not others, as once, few, many or a class when expanded.

clone_size: NA
v_call: TRBV18
cdr3_aa: ASSPTTGDGGNTIY

clone_size: NA
v_call: TRBV28
cdr3_aa: ASSVLAAQGDEQY

clone_size: NA
v_call: TRBV7-9
cdr3_aa: ASSSPIGTSNEKLF

clone_size: NA
v_call: TRBV6-5
cdr3_aa: ASRPLGQGANEQF

clone_size: once
v_call: TRBV7-9
cdr3_aa: ASSPLGQTEAF

clone_size: few
v_call: TRBV4-1
cdr3_aa: ASSQEPLGGLAGDHEQY

clone_size: NA
v_call: TRBV2
cdr3_aa: ASSGGTGTVDEQF

clone_size: NA
v_call: TRBV6-5
cdr3_aa: ASSYSSRRGYGYT

clone_size: NA
v_call: TRBV7-2
cdr3_aa: ASSTLASSYNEQF

clone_size: once
v_call: TRBV19
cdr3_aa: ASSIGGRRNTEAF

clone_size: NA
v_call: TRBV10-3
cdr3_aa: AIGQGSEAF

clone_size: NA
v_call: TRBV6-2/TRBV6-3
cdr3_aa: ASSFGASNQPQH

clone_size: NA
v_call: TRBV12-1
cdr3_aa: ASSPPLSSRQRELF

clone_size: NA
v_call: TRBV6-2/TRBV6-3
cdr3_aa: ASSHEGGQPQH

clone_size: NA
v_call: TRBV6-2/TRBV6-3
cdr3_aa: ASSYTGNGLYGYT

clone_size: NA
v_call: TRBV24-1
cdr3_aa: ATSPGTGNTEAF

clone_size: NA
v_call: TRBV5-4
cdr3_aa: ASSQGLEPNTEAF

clone_size: NA
v_call: TRBV2
cdr3_aa: ASSGDGATQY

clone_size: once
v_call: TRBV19
cdr3_aa: ASSPQTAFNYGYT

clone_size: NA
v_call: TRBV7-2
cdr3_aa: ASSLDGQGRQPQH

clone_size: NA
v_call: TRBV7-2
cdr3_aa: ASSRQGPYNEQF

clone_size: once
v_call: TRBV12-3/TRBV12-4
cdr3_aa: ASSLGRVAEAF

clone_size: NA
v_call: TRBV10-2
cdr3_aa: ASRGGYGHQPQH

clone_size: once
v_call: TRBV5-8
cdr3_aa: ASSFLLYNSPLH

clone_size: NA
v_call: TRBV18
cdr3_aa: ASSPMKGGTEAF

clone_size: NA
v_call: TRBV6-5
cdr3_aa: ASSLDSRNTIY

clone_size: once
v_call: TRBV3-1/TRBV3-2
cdr3_aa: ASSPRVASEQY

clone_size: few
v_call: TRBV5-1
cdr3_aa: ASSPIAGSTDTQY

clone_size: NA
v_call: TRBV27
cdr3_aa: ASSFISGYEQY

clone_size: once
v_call: TRBV18
cdr3_aa: ASSPPSSGSRYEQF

clone_size: NA
v_call: TRBV7-2
cdr3_aa: ASSLQATGELF

clone_size: NA
v_call: TRBV6-5
cdr3_aa: ASSYTPYNEQF

clone_size: NA
v_call: TRBV2
cdr3_aa: ASSSTRYAREQF

clone_size: NA
v_call: TRBV5-1
cdr3_aa: ASNQGQGSPEAF

clone_size: NA
v_call: TRBV5-1
cdr3_aa: ASSLGRSGSTEAF

clone_size: NA
v_call: TRBV3-1/TRBV3-2
cdr3_aa: ASSLDPGVGNTIY

clone_size: NA
v_call: TRBV27
cdr3_aa: ASSLWGQGSGYT

clone_size: NA
v_call: TRBV7-9
cdr3_aa: ASSLGLVAGEREQF

clone_size: NA
v_call: TRBV2
cdr3_aa: ASSGWTGPGELF

clone_size: NA
v_call: TRBV7-3
cdr3_aa: ASSPGPSSYNEQF

clone_size: NA
v_call: TRBV11-2
cdr3_aa: ASSLRGRTYGYT

clone_size: NA
v_call: TRBV7-9
cdr3_aa: ASSLVGTGDEKLF